The next 30 T cell receptor beta chains were all read from a single sample in a study of T-cell reconstitution after alpha-beta-depleted transplantation in children. Molecular barcoding with unique molecular identifiers was used for the TCRbeta library. TCRdb reanalysed the PCR reads using MiXCR and keeps one entry per CDR3 protein. Here the sample spans around 490,000 distinct CDR3 sequences, about an eighth being singletons. Sequencing used PBMCs, mostly from graft donor cells, obtained 180 days after TCRalphabeta/CD19-depleted stem cell transplant. These receptors originate from a female patient under 10 years old who had a stem cell transplant for aplastic anemia, so the T cells may come from the graft donor.

The table lists this clonotype with many counts. The chain combines TRBV7-9 with TRBJ2-2; 10 positions agree with TRBD2. Trimming cost V 5 bases and J 3 bases; bases outside gene matches: 3. The length of the CDR3 is 15 residues. Per the germline V gene, CDR1 is SEHNR and CDR2 is FQNEAQ (reference sequence). CDR3 in DNA: TGTGCCAGCAGCCTTAGCGGGAGGCACACCGGGGAGCTGTTTTTT. It codes for CASSLSGRHTGELFF.

This chain joins TRBV6-5 and TRBJ2-7, with TRBD2 matching over 9 bases. Germline V lookup: CDR1 MNHEY, CDR2 SVGAGI. The CDR3 spans 15 residues. V shed 4 bases and J 6 bases; nucleotides not matched to a gene: 10. In DNA form, the CDR3 reads TGTGCCAGCAGTTTCCCCGGGACTAGCTTCGGCGAGCAGTACTTC. Its protein is CASSFPGTSFGEQYF.

This clonotype was seen more than once but under ten times. The rearrangement uses TRBV28 and TRBJ2-1; D possibly corresponds to TRBD1 (8 bases). The V end lost 2 bases, the J end lost 6 bases, and 14 bases lay between the germline ends. The CDR3 loop spans 15 amino acids. Germline CDR1 is MDHEN and CDR2 is SYDVKM. This chain's CDR3 is CASSLIQGGRNEQFF. The CDR3 region has the DNA TGTGCCAGCAGTTTAATACAGGGGGGGCGCAATGAGCAGTTCTTC. The whole variable domain, filled in from reference TRBV28 and TRBJ2-1, reads DVKVTQSSRYLVKRTGEKVFLECVQDMDHENMFWYRQDPGLGLRLIYFSYDVKMKEKGDIPEGYSVSREKKERFSLILESASTNQTSMYLCASSLIQGGRNEQFFGPGTRLTVL.

J is TRBJ2-1 and V is TRBV11-2; 10 bases line up with TRBD2. Germline V gene data show CDR1 as SGHAT and CDR2 as FQNNGV. Trimming at V came to 4 bases and at J to 8 bases, leaving 11 bases not matched to a gene. This CDR3 is 16 amino acids long. CDR3 in DNA: TGTGCCAGCAGCTCCCATAGTAGCGGGAGGTTGGATGAGCAGTTCTTC. Protein product: CASSSHSSGRLDEQFF.

The chain joins TRBV20-1 to TRBJ1-5; D possibly corresponds to TRBD1 (5 bases). Trimming shortened V by 3 bases and J by 3 bases, and 18 bases separated the two germline ends. This CDR3 has 16 residues. Germline CDR1 reads DFQATT; CDR2 reads SNEGSKA (reference sequence). The CDR3 DNA is TGCAGTGCTAGTAGGCGGGACGGTCGTACCAATCAGCCCCAGCATTTT. This codes for CSASRRDGRTNQPQHF.

The V and J genes are TRBV6-1 and TRBJ1-5, with D possibly matching TRBD1 (5 bases). Germline-derived CDR1 and CDR2 are MNHNS and SASEGT. Trimming took off 1 base at V and 5 bases at J, with 6 bases between the two ends. This CDR3 comprises 13 residues. The CDR3 nucleotides read TGTGCCAGCAGTGAAGTAGGGGATCAGCCCCAGCATTTT. Its protein is CASSEVGDQPQHF.

There are a few counts of this clonotype. V usage is TRBV20-1 and J usage is TRBJ2-1; D call uncertain. Per the germline V gene, CDR1 is DFQATT and CDR2 is SNEGSKA (reference sequence). The CDR3 length is 16 residues. The germline V and J ends were trimmed by 0 bases and 9 bases, with 21 bases remaining between them. Here the CDR3 DNA reads TGCAGTGCTAGAGATCTCAACGGGCCCCGTTCCCCTGAGCAGTTCTTC. As protein: CSARDLNGPRSPEQFF.

This chain links TRBV6-5 with TRBJ2-7; 9 bases agree with TRBD2. With V trimmed by 0 bases and J by 7 bases, 7 bases remained unmatched. The V gene's germline CDR1 is MNHEY and CDR2 SVGAGI. This CDR3 is 15 amino acids long. The CDR3 sequence is CASSYSLSGSLEQYF. The CDR3 DNA reads TGTGCCAGCAGTTACTCTCTTAGCGGGAGTTTGGAGCAGTACTTC.

The sample holds a few counts of this clonotype. J is TRBJ2-7 and V is TRBV4-1, with D perhaps assigned TRBD1 or TRBD2 (6 bases each). Germline V gene lookup returns CDR1 MGHRA and CDR2 YSYEKL. The CDR3 runs to 13 residues. Trimming shortened V by 0 bases and J by 5 bases, and 8 bases separated the two germline ends. CDR3 coding DNA: TGCGCCAGCAGCCAAGACGGGGGCGACGAGCAGTACGTC. This gives the protein CASSQDGGDEQYV.

This clonotype was observed a few times. The gene calls are TRBV20-1 and TRBJ2-3; D might be TRBD1 (6 bases). CDR1 is DFQATT, CDR2 SNEGSKA, per germline (reference sequence). The CDR3 runs to 14 residues. Between the trimmed V and J ends, which lost 6 bases and 10 bases, there was a span of 23 bases. The CDR3 DNA reads as TGCAGTGCCTCCTCCCCTCGACCCGGACAGCCGCAGTATTTT. This sequence encodes CSASSPRPGQPQYF.

The chain links TRBV25-1 to TRBJ1-1; TRBD1 matches at 8 bases. Trimming removed 1 base from V and 5 bases from J; junction bases left unmatched: 9. Looked up from germline, CDR1 is MGHDK and CDR2 is SYGVNS. The CDR3 is 16 amino acids. The DNA of the CDR3 is TGTGCCAGCAGTGAATCACCCCCAGGGGGCCGTACTGAAGCTTTCTTT. It is translated as CASSESPPGGRTEAFF.

This clonotype has only a few counts. V usage is TRBV9 and J usage is TRBJ2-2; 9 nucleotides align to TRBD2. Germline V gene lookup returns CDR1 SGDLS and CDR2 YYNGEE. The V gene end was trimmed by 4 bases and the J gene end by 4 bases; junction bases not matched to a gene: 8. There are 16 residues in the CDR3. CDR3 sequence (DNA): TGTGCCAGCAGCCCACGACTAGCGGACCTCACCGGGGAGCTGTTTTTT. It encodes CASSPRLADLTGELFF.

This clonotype showed up just a few times. The chain couples TRBV20-1 to TRBJ2-7; possibly TRBD1 for D (6 bases). Per the germline V gene, CDR1 is DFQATT and CDR2 is SNEGSKA (reference sequence). The length of the CDR3 is 15 residues. Trimming removed 2 bases from V and 2 bases from J, with 16 bases in between. The CDR3 loop is CSARPTSHRAYEQYF. Here the CDR3 DNA reads TGCAGTGCTAGACCGACGAGCCACAGGGCCTACGAGCAGTACTTC.

The chain couples TRBV7-2 to TRBJ2-5; no reliable D call. The V end lost 5 bases, the J end lost 1 base, and 17 bases lay between the germline ends. CDR3 length equals 16 residues. Germline CDR1 reads SGHTA; CDR2 reads FQGNSA. In DNA, the CDR3 is TGTGCCAGCAGCCTTACCCGGGCGGAGATCCAAGAGACCCAGTACTTC. Residues: CASSLTRAEIQETQYF.

This clonotype was found a few times. The V call is TRBV12-3 or TRBV12-4, the J call TRBJ2-7; 8 bases line up with TRBD1. V lost 3 bases to trimming and J lost 5 bases; unmatched junction nucleotides: 9. The length of the CDR3 is 15 residues. In nucleotides, the CDR3 is TGTGCCAGCAGTTTTGGGGACAGGCTAATCAACGAGCAGTACTTC. This codes for CASSFGDRLINEQYF.

The V gene is TRBV9, the J gene TRBJ2-1; D uncertain. Trimming left V 4 bases short and J 9 bases short, with 11 bases between. Germline V lookup: CDR1 SGDLS, CDR2 YYNGEE. This CDR3 is built from 12 residues. DNA for the CDR3: TGTGCCAGCAGCCCCTCGTTTGGTGAGCAGTTCTTC. Its translation: CASSPSFGEQFF.

This clonotype came up a few times. The chain recombines TRBV7-2 with TRBJ2-5; the D is unclear. CDR1 is SGHTA and CDR2 is FQGNSA in the germline V gene. This CDR3 contains 12 residues. Between the trimmed V and J ends, which lost 1 base and 9 bases, there was a span of 9 bases. The CDR3 region is CASSLEAWAQYF. The CDR3 nucleotides are TGTGCCAGCAGCTTAGAAGCGTGGGCCCAGTACTTC. Based on the CDR3 plus reference TRBV7-2 and TRBJ2-5, the full variable domain is GAGVSQSPSNKVTEKGKDVELRCDPISGHTALYWYRQSLGQGLEFLIYFQGNSAPDKSGLPSDRFSAERTGGSVSTLTIQRTQQEDSAVYLCASSLEAWAQYFGPGTRLLVL.

A few counts support this clonotype. This rearrangement joins TRBV12-3 or TRBV12-4 to TRBJ1-1; D is perhaps TRBD1 (5 bases). Trimming took 6 bases from V and 0 from J, leaving 20 bases between them. The CDR3 runs to 17 residues. The CDR3 sequence is CASSRPTAYLMNTEAFF. The CDR3 region has the DNA TGTGCCAGCAGCCGCCCGACAGCGTACCTCATGAACACTGAAGCTTTCTTT.

This clonotype occurred a few times. The chain carries TRBV6-2 or TRBV6-3 and TRBJ2-1, with D tentatively TRBD2 (5 bases). The length of the CDR3 is 14 residues. Germline lookup yields CDR1 MNHEY and CDR2 SVGEGT. The V end lost 1 base, the J end lost 5 bases, and 9 bases lay between the germline ends. The CDR3 loop is CASSYWWRDNEQFF. CDR3 DNA sequence: TGTGCCAGCAGTTACTGGTGGCGGGACAATGAGCAGTTCTTC.

V usage is TRBV4-3 and J usage is TRBJ2-1; D ambiguous. Germline assignment: CDR1 LGHNA and CDR2 YSLEER. Trimming left V 3 bases short and J 0 bases short, with 15 bases between. This CDR3 comprises 17 residues. This CDR3 is CASSQEKNVYSYNEQFF. In DNA form, the CDR3 reads TGCGCCAGCAGCCAGGAAAAAAACGTCTACTCCTACAATGAGCAGTTCTTC.

A few counts support this clonotype. The chain combines TRBV4-2 with TRBJ1-1; 8 bases fit TRBD1. This CDR3 comprises 14 residues. V lost 3 bases and J lost 3; bases outside the gene matches: 3. CDR1 is LGHNA, CDR2 YNFKEQ, per germline. CDR3 sequence: CASSQTTGDTEAFF. For the CDR3, the DNA is TGTGCCAGCAGCCAGACGACAGGGGACACTGAAGCTTTCTTT.

This clonotype was seen only a few times. The CDR3 sequence is CASSPGVISAGGLSTYEQYF. The CDR3, as DNA: TGTGCCAGCAGCCCAGGGGTCATATCAGCGGGAGGGCTCTCGACCTACGAGCAGTACTTC. This chain joins TRBV11-2 and TRBJ2-7; 10 nucleotides line up with TRBD2. The CDR3 extends over 20 amino acids. From germline, CDR1 is SGHAT and CDR2 FQNNGV. The trim removed 5 bases at V and 2 bases at J, leaving 21 bases unmatched.

The sample holds a few counts of this clonotype. This chain links TRBV29-1 with TRBJ2-7; 7 bases match TRBD1. This CDR3 region has 11 residues. V trimming: 6 bases; J trimming: 7 bases; junction bases outside the gene matches: 6. Germline assignment: CDR1 SQVTM and CDR2 ANQGSEA. This CDR3 reads CSVGDSKEQYF. The DNA for the CDR3 is TGCAGCGTGGGGGACAGCAAAGAGCAGTACTTC.

The rearrangement links TRBV18 to TRBJ2-7; 7 nucleotides align to TRBD1. The CDR3 covers 13 residues. CDR1 KGHSH and CDR2 LQKENI come from the germline V gene. The V segment lost 5 bases and the J segment 5 bases; nucleotides outside the gene matches: 6. In DNA form, the CDR3 reads TGTGCCAGCTCATCACAGGGGCTTGACGAGCAGTACGTC. Translating it yields CASSSQGLDEQYV.

J is TRBJ1-5 and V is TRBV20-1; possible D gene TRBD1, 5 bases. V was pared by 0 bases and J by 11 bases, with 20 bases between. The CDR3 has 15 amino acids. CDR1 is DFQATT, CDR2 SNEGSKA, per germline (reference sequence). Here the CDR3 reads CSARDSGRGKSAQHF. CDR3 coding DNA: TGCAGTGCTAGAGATTCAGGGAGGGGAAAATCGGCCCAGCATTTT.

This chain joins TRBV28 and TRBJ1-4, with a tentative D call TRBD1 (5 bases). Germline CDR1 reads MDHEN; CDR2 reads SYDVKM. Trimming stripped 4 bases from V and 8 bases from J, with 17 bases between. This CDR3 has 15 residues. For the CDR3, the DNA is TGTGCCAGCAGTTCCCAGGGTTTGTTCGGAGAAAAACTGTTTTTT. The encoded protein is CASSSQGLFGEKLFF.

This clonotype was counted a few times. The chain recombines TRBV6-5 with TRBJ2-3; perhaps TRBD2 as D (7 bases). The CDR3 length is 14 residues. CDR1 is MNHEY, CDR2 SVGAGI, per germline. V was clipped by 4 bases and J by 9 bases, with 17 bases between them. The CDR3 region is CASSSLGGAATQYF. For the CDR3, the DNA is TGTGCCAGCAGTTCCTTAGGGGGGGCCGCGACGCAGTATTTT.

The rearrangement joins TRBV11-2 to TRBJ2-5; either TRBD1 or TRBD2 may fit D (6 bases each). The CDR3 length is 15 residues. The V gene lost 7 bases and the J gene lost 4 bases, with 19 bases spanning the gap. The V gene's germline CDR1 is SGHAT and CDR2 FQNNGV. CDR3 protein: CASTLGTGARETQYF. In DNA, the CDR3 is TGTGCCAGCACCCTGGGAACGGGGGCGAGAGAGACCCAGTACTTC.

This chain connects TRBV9 to TRBJ2-6, with D perhaps being TRBD1 or TRBD2 (6 bases each). The CDR3 runs to 18 residues. Germline V gene data show CDR1 as SGDLS and CDR2 as YYNGEE. Deletions cut 3 bases from V and 0 bases from J, with 16 bases between. The CDR3 nucleotides are TGTGCCAGCAGCGCCGGGGGCGGGATCGCCTCTGGGGCCAACGTCCTGACTTTC. This sequence encodes CASSAGGGIASGANVLTF. The full variable domain, completed using reference TRBV9 and TRBJ2-6, is DSGVTQTPKHLITATGQRVTLRCSPRSGDLSVYWYQQSLDQGLQFLIQYYNGEERAKGNILERFSAQQFPDLHSELNLSSLELGDSALYFCASSAGGGIASGANVLTFGAGSRLTVL.

This chain connects TRBV6-2 or TRBV6-3 to TRBJ2-5, with 8 bases fitting TRBD1. From germline, CDR1 is MNHEY and CDR2 SVGEGT. Trimming took 8 bases from V and 6 from J; bases not matched to a gene: 11. CDR3 size: 14 residues. The CDR3 DNA follows: TGTGCCAGCTTACAACCAGGGGGCTTGAAGACCCAGTACTTC. This gives the protein CASLQPGGLKTQYF.